The entry below gives a single TCR beta chain sequence along with its context. Its antigen is undetermined. The sample belongs to a study of lymphopenia after photon versus proton radiotherapy. Broader study findings: Under photons, naive T cells and diversity fell while effector/memory populations rose. Post-nadir diversity loss with photons came from oligoclonal expansion, particularly CD8+ Temra cells. Post-nadir TCR diversity decline inversely tracked overall survival among those who died.

Using immunoSEQ multiplex PCR, the repertoire was profiled, and TCRdb retains in-frame clones only, with some absent. The sample contains about 64,000 clones, 75% to 90% of which appear only once. The trim removed 1 base at V and 10 bases at J, leaving 5 bases unmatched. The CDR3 runs 13 residues. Germline V lookup: CDR1 MGHRA, CDR2 YSYEKL. This receptor was obtained from a man aged 80 or over with esophageal cancer. This chain uses TRBV4-1 with TRBJ2-3, with 7 nucleotides matching TRBD1. The source was peripheral blood, collected from a patient treated with proton-based radiotherapy. CDR3 loop: CASSQVPDRSQYF. The CDR3 nucleotides read TGCGCCAGCAGCCAAGTTCCGGACAGGTCGCAGTATTTT.